Listed below are T cell receptor beta chains from one sample, sequenced in a study of beta chain features in type 1 diabetes. Profiling relied on immunoSEQ multiplex PCR, and the TCRdb table lists in-frame clones only, not all of them. The sample shows some 640,000 clones, around 15% of them seen only once. The source material was naive CD4+ T cells from blood. These receptors all stem from a man between 18 and 35 years old with type 1 diabetes. Each CDR3 is given with its conserved first and last residue. A D gene is named only where the DNA matches it firmly. Size is stated for part of the rows, as once, few or many counts, or as a class when the clone is expanded.

J: TRBJ2-5
D: TRBD1
size: -
V: TRBV7-7
CDR3: CASSNNRGKETQYF
DNA: TGTGCTAGCAGCAATAACAGGGGAAAGGAGACCCAGTACTTC

J: TRBJ1-1
D: -
size: -
V: TRBV30
CDR3: CAWRITVNTEAFF
DNA: TGTGCCTGGAGGATCACAGTGAACACTGAAGCTTTCTTT

J: TRBJ1-1
D: -
size: -
V: TRBV6-5
CDR3: CASRHQRNTEAFF
DNA: TGTGCCAGCAGACATCAGAGGAACACTGAAGCTTTCTTT

J: TRBJ2-7
D: TRBD2
size: -
V: TRBV14
CDR3: CASSHPTSGGPYEQYF
DNA: TGTGCCAGCAGCCACCCGACTAGCGGGGGGCCCTACGAGCAGTACTTC

J: TRBJ2-1
D: -
size: -
V: TRBV7-2
CDR3: CASSLAGSSYNEQFF
DNA: TGTGCCAGCAGCTTAGCTGGGAGCAGTTACAATGAGCAGTTCTTC

J: TRBJ2-7
D: -
size: few
V: TRBV4-1
CDR3: CASSQDTRVDEQYF
DNA: TGCGCCAGCAGCCAAGATACACGGGTCGACGAGCAGTACTTC

J: TRBJ2-1
D: TRBD2
size: -
V: TRBV28
CDR3: CASSPGLAGGHNEQFF
DNA: TGTGCCAGCAGTCCCGGACTAGCGGGAGGACACAATGAGCAGTTCTTC

J: TRBJ1-1
D: -
size: -
V: TRBV18
CDR3: CASSPGGTTEAFF
DNA: TGTGCCAGCTCACCCGGCGGTACCACTGAAGCTTTCTTT

J: TRBJ2-7
D: -
size: -
V: TRBV18
CDR3: CASSLLSTSLGVQYF
DNA: TGTGCCAGCTCATTGTTGTCGACTTCCTTGGGCGTGCAGTACTTC

J: TRBJ2-1
D: -
size: -
V: TRBV7-2
CDR3: CASSLFRVYNEQFF
DNA: TGTGCCAGCAGCTTATTCAGGGTTTACAATGAGCAGTTCTTC

J: TRBJ2-2
D: -
size: -
V: TRBV12-2
CDR3: CASRLTGYTGELFF
DNA: TGTGCAAGTCGCTTAACGGGATATACCGGGGAGCTGTTTTTT

J: TRBJ1-2
D: -
size: few
V: TRBV7-9
CDR3: CASSDGYTF
DNA: TGTGCCAGCAGCGATGGCTACACCTTC

J: TRBJ1-1
D: -
size: -
V: TRBV25-1
CDR3: CASFPGESEAFF
DNA: TGTGCCAGCTTCCCCGGGGAGAGTGAAGCTTTCTTT

J: TRBJ1-2
D: -
size: -
V: TRBV7-8
CDR3: CASSLNPGAARGYGYTF
DNA: TGTGCCAGCAGCCTAAACCCCGGGGCAGCTCGGGGCTATGGCTACACCTTC

J: TRBJ2-5
D: TRBD1
size: -
V: TRBV23-1
CDR3: CASSPHGTGNGETQYF
DNA: TGCGCCAGCAGTCCCCACGGGACAGGGAACGGAGAGACCCAGTACTTC

J: TRBJ1-1
D: -
size: few
V: TRBV18
CDR3: CASSPGADFSSTEAFF
DNA: TGTGCCAGCTCACCAGGGGCGGATTTTTCCAGCACTGAAGCTTTCTTT

J: TRBJ1-3
D: -
size: few
V: TRBV15
CDR3: CATSRAQDGNTIYF
DNA: TGTGCCACCAGCAGAGCGCAGGATGGAAACACCATATATTTT

J: TRBJ2-5
D: -
size: -
V: TRBV6-6
CDR3: CASTLREQETQYF
DNA: TGTGCCAGCACGTTACGGGAGCAAGAGACCCAGTACTTC

J: TRBJ2-1
D: -
size: few
V: TRBV7-9
CDR3: CASTQRVLAHNEQFF
DNA: TGTGCCAGCACCCAAAGGGTACTAGCCCACAATGAGCAGTTCTTC

J: TRBJ2-1
D: TRBD2
size: -
V: TRBV4-1
CDR3: CASSQDLASGYYNEQFF
DNA: TGCGCCAGCAGCCAAGATCTTGCTAGCGGGTACTACAATGAGCAGTTCTTC

J: TRBJ1-6
D: -
size: -
V: TRBV7-9
CDR3: CASSTADSPLHF
DNA: TGTGCCAGCAGCACCGCCGATTCACCCCTCCACTTT

J: TRBJ1-5
D: -
size: -
V: TRBV7-9
CDR3: CASSSKGGNQPQHF
DNA: TGTGCCAGCAGTTCAAAGGGGGGCAATCAGCCCCAGCATTTT

J: TRBJ2-3
D: -
size: -
V: TRBV7-2
CDR3: CASSYRGTDTQYF
DNA: TGTGCCAGCAGCTACCGGGGGACAGATACGCAGTATTTT

J: TRBJ1-5
D: TRBD1
size: few
V: TRBV29-1
CDR3: CSISGGAGNQPQHF
DNA: TGCAGCATATCAGGGGGCGCGGGCAATCAGCCCCAGCATTTT

J: TRBJ2-5
D: TRBD2
size: few
V: TRBV7-9
CDR3: CASSFVASGRFEETQYF
DNA: TGTGCCAGCAGCTTCGTGGCTAGCGGGAGGTTCGAGGAGACCCAGTACTTC

J: TRBJ1-2
D: -
size: -
V: TRBV6-5
CDR3: CASSYLGGAGGYTF
DNA: TGTGCCAGCAGTTACCTGGGCGGTGCGGGCGGCTACACCTTC

J: TRBJ1-2
D: -
size: few
V: TRBV9
CDR3: CASSVGRALAYGYTF
DNA: TGTGCCAGCAGCGTAGGAAGGGCATTGGCCTATGGCTACACCTTC

J: TRBJ2-7
D: TRBD1
size: few
V: TRBV28
CDR3: CASSLVGQGYEQYF
DNA: TGTGCCAGCAGTTTGGTCGGACAGGGCTACGAGCAGTACTTC

J: TRBJ1-1
D: -
size: once
V: TRBV14
CDR3: CASSQGPGLNTEAFF
DNA: TGTGCCAGCAGCCAAGGGCCAGGCTTGAACACTGAAGCTTTCTTT

J: TRBJ1-5
D: -
size: few
V: TRBV10-3
CDR3: CAISEGQGNQPQHF
DNA: TGTGCCATCAGTGAGGGGCAGGGCAATCAGCCCCAGCATTTT

J: TRBJ2-1
D: -
size: -
V: TRBV7-9
CDR3: CASSVISTRSYNEQFF
DNA: TGTGCCAGCAGCGTGATCAGCACCCGCTCCTACAATGAGCAGTTCTTC

J: TRBJ1-5
D: -
size: few
V: TRBV30
CDR3: CAWSVRPGGNQPQHF
DNA: TGTGCCTGGAGTGTAAGGCCCGGGGGTAATCAGCCCCAGCATTTT

J: TRBJ2-4
D: -
size: -
V: TRBV6-5
CDR3: CASSYSPRAGIQYF
DNA: TGTGCCAGCAGTTACTCCCCACGGGCTGGCATTCAGTACTTC

J: TRBJ1-2
D: TRBD1
size: few
V: TRBV5-1
CDR3: CASSLTGTGSYGYTF
DNA: TGCGCCAGCAGCTTGACCGGGACAGGATCCTATGGCTACACCTTC

J: TRBJ1-1
D: TRBD1
size: few
V: TRBV28
CDR3: CASSPTSGTADTEAFF
DNA: TGTGCCAGCAGTCCAACCTCCGGGACAGCGGACACTGAAGCTTTCTTT

J: TRBJ2-1
D: TRBD2
size: few
V: TRBV18
CDR3: CASSPTSGGSYNEQFF
DNA: TGTGCCAGCTCACCAACTAGCGGGGGGTCCTACAATGAGCAGTTCTTC

J: TRBJ1-2
D: TRBD1
size: few
V: TRBV18
CDR3: CASSPSGQDAYGYTF
DNA: TGTGCCAGCTCACCGTCGGGACAGGATGCCTATGGCTACACCTTC

J: TRBJ2-1
D: -
size: few
V: TRBV5-1
CDR3: CASSLAAVNEQFF
DNA: TGCGCCAGCAGCTTGGCCGCGGTAAATGAGCAGTTCTTC

J: TRBJ2-1
D: -
size: -
V: TRBV6-5
CDR3: CASSFRSNGEQFF
DNA: TGTGCCAGCAGTTTTAGATCGAATGGAGAGCAGTTCTTC

J: TRBJ2-7
D: -
size: -
V: TRBV19
CDR3: CASRDSGTASSYEQYF
DNA: TGTGCCAGTCGGGATTCCGGGACGGCGAGCTCCTACGAGCAGTACTTC

J: TRBJ2-7
D: -
size: few
V: TRBV29-1
CDR3: CSVAADSYEQYF
DNA: TGCAGCGTTGCGGCGGACTCCTACGAGCAGTACTTC

J: TRBJ2-7
D: TRBD1
size: few
V: TRBV5-1
CDR3: CASRTGVEQYF
DNA: TGCGCCAGCCGGACAGGGGTCGAGCAGTACTTC

J: TRBJ2-1
D: -
size: few
V: TRBV6-5
CDR3: CASRPHNNEQFF
DNA: TGTGCCAGCAGGCCTCATAACAATGAGCAGTTCTTC

J: TRBJ2-7
D: TRBD1
size: few
V: TRBV2
CDR3: CASSGSQGTAYEQYF
DNA: TGTGCCAGCAGTGGGTCCCAGGGGACAGCCTACGAGCAGTACTTC

J: TRBJ2-2
D: -
size: few
V: TRBV2
CDR3: CASSGSLRAVELFF
DNA: TGTGCCAGCAGTGGTTCACTTAGGGCGGTGGAGCTGTTTTTT

J: TRBJ2-1
D: -
size: -
V: TRBV11-3
CDR3: CASSLNPRGEQFF
DNA: TGTGCCAGCAGCTTAAATCCCAGGGGTGAGCAGTTCTTC

J: TRBJ1-2
D: -
size: few
V: TRBV6-6
CDR3: CASSYEGGYGYTF
DNA: TGTGCCAGCAGTTACGAGGGAGGCTATGGCTACACCTTC

J: TRBJ2-7
D: TRBD1
size: -
V: TRBV19
CDR3: CASSDSTGDLSYEQYF
DNA: TGTGCCAGTAGTGACTCGACAGGGGACCTCTCCTACGAGCAGTACTTC

J: TRBJ2-1
D: TRBD1
size: few
V: TRBV6-5
CDR3: CASSYVRTGVNEQFF
DNA: TGTGCCAGCAGTTACGTGAGGACAGGGGTCAATGAGCAGTTCTTC

J: TRBJ2-5
D: -
size: -
V: TRBV7-2
CDR3: CASSLAGVQETQYF
DNA: TGTGCCAGCAGCTTAGCGGGAGTACAAGAGACCCAGTACTTC

J: TRBJ2-1
D: -
size: few
V: TRBV30
CDR3: CAWSPSYEQFF
DNA: TGTGCCTGGAGTCCGAGCTATGAGCAGTTCTTC

J: TRBJ2-1
D: TRBD1
size: -
V: TRBV7-2
CDR3: CASSLDAGGIINEQFF
DNA: TGTGCCAGCAGCTTAGATGCAGGGGGCATTATAAATGAGCAGTTCTTC

J: TRBJ2-7
D: -
size: -
V: TRBV7-2
CDR3: CASSLVPGYEQYF
DNA: TGTGCCAGCAGCTTAGTTCCGGGTTACGAGCAGTACTTC

J: TRBJ1-1
D: -
size: few
V: TRBV20-1
CDR3: CSAYWSTEAFF
DNA: TGCAGTGCCTACTGGAGCACTGAAGCTTTCTTT

J: TRBJ2-7
D: TRBD2
size: few
V: TRBV28
CDR3: CASSLSGRGTSYEQYF
DNA: TGTGCCAGCAGTTTATCAGGGCGGGGGACCTCCTACGAGCAGTACTTC

J: TRBJ2-2
D: TRBD2
size: few
V: TRBV5-1
CDR3: CASSTSGRLGTGELFF
DNA: TGCGCCAGCTCGACTAGCGGGAGATTGGGCACCGGGGAGCTGTTTTTT

J: TRBJ2-2
D: -
size: -
V: TRBV19
CDR3: CASSRSNTGELFF
DNA: TGTGCCAGTAGCAGGTCGAACACCGGGGAGCTGTTTTTT